This TCR beta chain was captured in a study of blood T cell repertoires in COVID-19. Profiling relied on immunoSEQ multiplex PCR, and the TCRdb table lists in-frame clones only, not all of them. The sample yields 150,000 to 200,000 clones, around 84% seen once. The CDR3 totals 15 residues. Germline assignment: CDR1 MNHEY and CDR2 SMNVEV (reference sequence). The V segment lost 8 bases and the J segment 4 bases; nucleotides outside the gene matches: 13. The material sequenced was peripheral blood. The clonotype originates from a man aged 60 to 69 with COVID-19, enrolled during active disease. The genes are TRBV27 and TRBJ2-7; 8 nucleotides align to TRBD2. As DNA, the CDR3 is TGTGCCAGCGGGTCACCAGCGGGAGTACTATACGAGCAGTACTTC. Amino acid sequence: CASGSPAGVLYEQYF.